The clone carrying this TCR beta chain was found a few times. Its antigen is currently unknown. These data are taken from a study of cytomegalovirus exposure and HLA in healthy donors. As for the study in general: An earlier analysis found some 100 million unique TCR beta sequences from about 190 million T cells.

Primers: 60 Vbeta forward and 13 Jbeta reverse. The repertoire was sequenced with immunoSEQ multiplex PCR; TCRdb's copy has only in-frame clones and lacks some. The sample has about 120,000 clones; around 80% are singletons. Study observations and caveats: Reportedly, diagnosis of cytomegalovirus status by the classifier showed high specificity and sensitivity. Across HLA loci, a later analysis found differing TCR association rates, with DRB1 most and HLA-C fewest.

Input material: PBMCs. This receptor was taken from a woman aged 40 to 55 in good health and CMV-seropositive.

CDR3 in amino acids: CASSFRTSGGVSYNEQFF. The CDR3 nucleotides read TGTGCCAGCAGCTTCCGGACTAGCGGAGGGGTCTCCTACAATGAGCAGTTCTTC. J is TRBJ2-1 and V is TRBV7-9; TRBD2 matches at 10 bases. The CDR3 contains 18 residues. Germline V gives CDR1 SEHNR, CDR2 FQNEAQ (reference sequence). The V segment lost 3 bases and the J segment 0 bases; nucleotides outside the gene matches: 8.